A single sample is the source of the 17 T cell receptor beta chains below, sequenced in a study of T cell repertoires in cytomegalovirus infection. TCRdb ran MiXCR on the reads and lists one entry per CDR3 protein. This table has over 450,000 distinct CDR3 sequences, around 10% appearing once. Sequenced input: PBMCs. Receptors were obtained from a human donor in good health (CMV status not recorded). Some clones in this sample may be carry-over from other donors' samples.

In its sample, this clonotype was seen a few times. The J gene is TRBJ2-2, the V gene TRBV20-1; a weak D match, TRBD2 (6 bases). Trimming left V 1 base short and J 4 bases short, with 19 bases between. The CDR3 covers 17 residues. CDR1 and CDR2 from the germline V gene are DFQATT and SNEGSKA (reference sequence). The CDR3 sequence is CSARVKSLATSTGELFF. CDR3 nucleotides: TGCAGTGCTAGAGTGAAGAGTCTAGCGACCTCCACCGGGGAGCTGTTTTTT.

This clonotype was seen at least ten times. The chain's CDR3 is CSASRTSGGDEQFF. The CDR3 DNA is TGCAGTGCTAGTCGGACTTCCGGAGGGGATGAGCAGTTCTTC. This chain connects TRBV20-1 to TRBJ2-1; tentative D call: TRBD2 (6 bases). The CDR3 extends over 14 amino acids. V was shortened by 3 bases and J by 8 bases, with 17 bases between the two germline ends. Germline CDR1 reads DFQATT; CDR2 reads SNEGSKA (reference sequence).

This clonotype appeared a few times. The chain joins TRBV3-1 to TRBJ2-1; tentatively, D is TRBD1 or TRBD2 (5 bases each). Germline CDR1 LGHDT, CDR2 YNNKEL (reference sequence). This CDR3 contains 15 residues. Deletions cut 8 bases from V and 7 bases from J, with 21 bases between. CDR3 bases: TGTGCCAGCGAACCGGGGCCCGCCAGAGAGAATGAGCAGTTCTTC. It encodes CASEPGPARENEQFF.

At least ten counts were recorded for this clonotype. CDR3 amino acids: CASDGGGSGVADTQYF. As DNA, the CDR3 is TGCGCCAGCGACGGTGGGGGGAGCGGAGTAGCAGATACGCAGTATTTT. The rearrangement uses TRBV5-1 and TRBJ2-3; a possible D gene is TRBD2 (6 bases). CDR3 length: 16 residues. The V and J ends lost 7 bases and 4 bases respectively, with 22 bases between them. Germline CDR1 and CDR2: SGHRS and YFSETQ.

This clonotype was found many times. The rearrangement joins TRBV27 to TRBJ2-7; TRBD1 matches at 10 bases. CDR3 size: 12 residues. V lost 8 bases and J lost 4; bases outside the gene matches: 2. Germline V CDR1 and CDR2: MNHEY, SMNVEV (reference sequence). The CDR3 coding sequence is TGTGCCAGCGGACAGGGGGTATACGAGCAGTACTTC. This sequence encodes CASGQGVYEQYF.

This clonotype was found a few times. The V call is TRBV5-1, the J call TRBJ2-7, with unresolved D. Germline loops: CDR1 SGHRS, CDR2 YFSETQ. CDR3 length equals 15 residues. Trimming removed 0 bases at V and 1 base at J, with 11 bases between. Written as DNA, the CDR3 is TGCGCCAGCAGCTTGGGATTTCCAGCTTCCTACGAGCAGTACTTC. Residues: CASSLGFPASYEQYF.

This clonotype has ten or more counts. The rearrangement uses TRBV7-2 and TRBJ1-5; D perhaps matches TRBD1 (5 bases). The CDR3 has 16 amino acids. V lost 1 base and J 1 base, leaving 11 bases between the germline ends. Germline V gene sequence: CDR1 SGHTA, CDR2 FQGNSA. The chain's CDR3 is CASSLGVRGSNQPQHF. CDR3 bases: TGTGCCAGCAGCTTAGGAGTCCGGGGCAGCAATCAGCCCCAGCATTTT.

For this clonotype: Possible read error: a much larger clone is one base away. V and J are TRBV6-1 and TRBJ2-3; D is possibly TRBD1 (6 bases). From germline, CDR1 is MNHNS and CDR2 SASEGT. The CDR3 consists of 14 residues. V gave up 8 bases and J gave up 4 bases, with 16 bases separating them. CDR3 DNA: TGTGCCAGCTCCCCAGGGGTTGGTTCAGATACGCAGTATTTT. It codes for CASSPGVGSDTQYF.

Only a few counts were recorded for this clonotype. CDR3 sequence (DNA): TGTGCCAGCAGTTACCGGGACAATAAGGAAAAACTGTTTTTT. The encoded protein is CASSYRDNKEKLFF. This rearrangement joins TRBV6-5 to TRBJ1-4; D is perhaps TRBD1 (6 bases). The CDR3 contains 14 residues. The V end lost 2 bases, the J end lost 8 bases, and 12 bases lay between the germline ends. Germline V lookup: CDR1 MNHEY, CDR2 SVGAGI.

This clonotype has a handful of counts. This chain joins TRBV7-9 and TRBJ2-1; D assignment may be TRBD1 or TRBD2 (5 bases each). V was clipped by 6 bases and J by 8 bases, with 14 bases between them. Germline-derived CDR1 and CDR2 are SEHNR and FQNEAQ (reference sequence). The CDR3 is 13 amino acids. CDR3 region: CASRRTLGHEQFF. The CDR3, as DNA: TGTGCCAGCAGGCGGACTTTGGGACATGAGCAGTTCTTC.

The sample holds many counts of this clonotype. V and J are TRBV6-2 or TRBV6-3 and TRBJ2-6, with D perhaps given as TRBD1 or TRBD2 (5 bases each). The CDR3 consists of 16 residues. Germline V gives CDR1 MNHEY, CDR2 SVGEGT. Trimming left V 5 bases short and J 1 base short, with 12 bases between. CDR3 sequence: CASSVGTQSGANVLTF. CDR3 sequence (DNA): TGTGCCAGCAGTGTCGGGACGCAATCTGGGGCCAACGTCCTGACTTTC.

This clonotype was picked up a small number of times. The rearrangement links TRBV5-8 to TRBJ2-7; 10 positions agree with TRBD2. Germline CDR1 SGHTS, CDR2 YDEGEE. CDR3 length equals 19 residues. V gave up 6 bases and J gave up 5 bases; unmatched junction bases: 23. The CDR3 loop is CASTMEHSGGLLLDHEQYF. The CDR3 region has the DNA TGTGCCAGCACCATGGAGCATAGCGGGGGGCTCCTCCTAGACCACGAGCAGTACTTC. Together with reference TRBV5-8 and TRBJ2-7, the CDR3 gives the full variable domain: EAGVTQSPTHLIKTRGQQATLRCSPISGHTSVYWYQQALGLGLQFLLWYDEGEERNRGNFPPRFSGRQFPNYSSELNVNALELEDSALYLCASTMEHSGGLLLDHEQYFGPGTRLTVT.

This clonotype was seen a few times. The gene calls are TRBV11-1 and TRBJ1-1; D ambiguous. This CDR3 spans 14 amino acids. Between the trimmed V and J ends, which lost 3 bases and 2 bases, there was a span of 10 bases. Per the germline V gene, CDR1 is SGHAT and CDR2 is FQDESV (reference sequence). The CDR3 DNA is TGTGCCAGCAGCTTCCGGTTGGAAAACACTGAAGCTTTCTTT. It specifies CASSFRLENTEAFF.

In its sample, this clonotype was seen a few times. This rearrangement joins TRBV5-4 to TRBJ2-1; D perhaps matches TRBD2 (7 bases). The V end was cut by 2 bases, the J end by 4 bases, with 13 bases between. The CDR3 consists of 15 residues. Germline CDR1 reads SGHNT; CDR2 reads YYREEE (reference sequence). The CDR3 DNA follows: TGTGCCAGCAGCTTTGAGGGGGGGGTATACAATGAGCAGTTCTTC. Protein product: CASSFEGGVYNEQFF.

This clonotype occurred many times. The chain is built from TRBV29-1 and TRBJ2-6; TRBD1 or TRBD2 may be the D gene (5 bases each). CDR3 size: 18 residues. Germline lookup yields CDR1 SQVTM and CDR2 ANQGSEA. Trimming shortened V by 5 bases and J by 0 bases, and 20 bases separated the two germline ends. The CDR3 loop reads CSVRDESDRHSGANVLTF. The DNA for the CDR3 is TGCAGCGTTCGGGACGAGAGTGATCGGCACTCTGGGGCCAACGTCCTGACTTTC. The full variable domain, rest sourced from reference TRBV29-1 and TRBJ2-6, is SAVISQKPSRDICQRGTSLTIQCQVDSQVTMMFWYRQQPGQSLTLIATANQGSEATYESGFVIDKFPISRPNLTFSTLTVSNMSPEDSSIYLCSVRDESDRHSGANVLTFGAGSRLTVL.

The chain uses TRBV12-5 and TRBJ2-1; D might be TRBD2 (5 bases). Germline-derived CDR1 and CDR2 are LGHNT and FRNRAP. V shed 5 bases and J shed 1 base, with 9 bases lying between them. This CDR3 spans 14 amino acids. The CDR3 is CASGPRGSYNEQFF. CDR3 in DNA: TGTGCTAGTGGTCCCCGGGGTTCCTACAATGAGCAGTTCTTC.

Ten or more counts support this clonotype. This chain joins TRBV7-2 and TRBJ1-3; D uncertain. Germline lookup yields CDR1 SGHTA and CDR2 FQGNSA. The CDR3 has 15 residues. The V and J ends lost 1 base and 0 bases respectively, with 7 bases between them. The CDR3 DNA follows: TGTGCCAGCAGCTTAGAACAGCTCTCTGGAAACACCATATATTTT. Protein: CASSLEQLSGNTIYF.